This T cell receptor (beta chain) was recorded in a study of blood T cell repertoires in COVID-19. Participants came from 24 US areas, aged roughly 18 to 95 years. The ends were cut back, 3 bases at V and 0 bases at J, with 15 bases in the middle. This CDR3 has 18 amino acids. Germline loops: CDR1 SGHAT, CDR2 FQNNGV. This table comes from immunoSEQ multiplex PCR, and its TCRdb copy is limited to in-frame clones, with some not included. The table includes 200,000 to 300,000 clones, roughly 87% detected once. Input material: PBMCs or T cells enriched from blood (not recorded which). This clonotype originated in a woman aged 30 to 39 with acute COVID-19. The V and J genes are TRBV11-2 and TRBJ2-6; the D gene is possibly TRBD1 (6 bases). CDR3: CASSLRGRGYSGANVLTF. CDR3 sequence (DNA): TGTGCCAGCAGCTTGAGAGGCAGGGGCTACTCTGGGGCCAACGTCCTGACTTTC.